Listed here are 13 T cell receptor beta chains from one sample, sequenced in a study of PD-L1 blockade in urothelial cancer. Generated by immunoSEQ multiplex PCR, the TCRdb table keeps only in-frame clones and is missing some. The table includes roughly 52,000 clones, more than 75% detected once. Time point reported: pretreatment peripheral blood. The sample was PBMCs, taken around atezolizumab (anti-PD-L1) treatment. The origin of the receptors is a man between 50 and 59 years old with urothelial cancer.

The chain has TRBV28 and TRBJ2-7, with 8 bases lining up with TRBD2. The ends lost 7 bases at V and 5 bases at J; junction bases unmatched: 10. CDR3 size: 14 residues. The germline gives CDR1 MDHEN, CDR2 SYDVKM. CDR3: CASTREREFDEQYF. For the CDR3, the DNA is TGTGCCAGCACACGAGAGCGGGAGTTCGACGAGCAGTACTTC.

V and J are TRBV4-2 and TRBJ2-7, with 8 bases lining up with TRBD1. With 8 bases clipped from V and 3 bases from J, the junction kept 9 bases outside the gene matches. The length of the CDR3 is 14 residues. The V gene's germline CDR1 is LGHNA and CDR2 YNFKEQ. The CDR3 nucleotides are TGTGCCAGCGGCGCCGGGACAGGACGCTACGAGCAGTACTTC. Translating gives CASGAGTGRYEQYF.

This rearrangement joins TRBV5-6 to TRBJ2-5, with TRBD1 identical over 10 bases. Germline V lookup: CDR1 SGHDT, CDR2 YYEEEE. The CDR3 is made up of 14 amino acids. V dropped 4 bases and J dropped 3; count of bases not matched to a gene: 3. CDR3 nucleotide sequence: TGTGCCAGCAGCATCGGACAGGGGGAAGAGACCCAGTACTTC. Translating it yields CASSIGQGEETQYF.

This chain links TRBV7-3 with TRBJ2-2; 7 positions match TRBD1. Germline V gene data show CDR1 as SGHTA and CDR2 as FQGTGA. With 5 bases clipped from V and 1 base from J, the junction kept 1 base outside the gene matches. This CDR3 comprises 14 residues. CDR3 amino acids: CASSRQGNTGELFF. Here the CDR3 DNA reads TGTGCCAGCAGCCGACAGGGGAACACCGGGGAGCTGTTTTTT.

CDR3 in amino acids: CASSSGDRGLGEQFF. CDR3 in DNA: TGTGCCAGCAGCTCCGGGGACAGGGGGCTTGGTGAGCAGTTCTTC. The rearrangement links TRBV7-6 to TRBJ2-1; 12 positions match TRBD1. Trimming removed 4 bases from V and 9 bases from J; junction bases left unmatched: 7. This CDR3 has 15 amino acids. In germline, CDR1 is SGHVS, CDR2 FNYEAQ. The entire variable domain, with the rest obtained from reference TRBV7-6 and TRBJ2-1, is as follows: GAGVSQSPRYKVTKRGQDVALRCDPISGHVSLYWYRQALGQGPEFLTYFNYEAQQDKSGLPNDRFSAERPEGSISTLTIQRTEQRDSAMYRCASSSGDRGLGEQFFGPGTRLTVL.

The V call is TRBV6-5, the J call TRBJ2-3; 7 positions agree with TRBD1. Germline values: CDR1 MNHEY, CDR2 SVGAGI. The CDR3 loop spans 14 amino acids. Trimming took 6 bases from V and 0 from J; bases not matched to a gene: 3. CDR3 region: CASRRQGSTDTQYF. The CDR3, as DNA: TGTGCCAGCAGGAGACAGGGTAGCACAGATACGCAGTATTTT.

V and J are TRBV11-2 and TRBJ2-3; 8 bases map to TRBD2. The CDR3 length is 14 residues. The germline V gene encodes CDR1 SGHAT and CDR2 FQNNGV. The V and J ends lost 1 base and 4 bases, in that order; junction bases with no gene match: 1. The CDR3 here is CASSLAGGPDTQYF. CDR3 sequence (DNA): TGTGCCAGCAGCTTAGCGGGGGGGCCAGATACGCAGTATTTT.

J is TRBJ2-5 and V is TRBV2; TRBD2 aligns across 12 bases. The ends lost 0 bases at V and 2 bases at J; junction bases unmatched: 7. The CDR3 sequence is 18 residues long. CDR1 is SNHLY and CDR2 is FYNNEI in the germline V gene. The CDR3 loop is CASSEALPSGGAQETQYF. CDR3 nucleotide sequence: TGTGCCAGCAGTGAAGCGCTTCCTAGCGGGGGGGCGCAAGAGACCCAGTACTTC. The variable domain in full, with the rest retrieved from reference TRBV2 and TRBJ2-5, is EPEVTQTPSHQVTQMGQEVILRCVPISNHLYFYWYRQILGQKVEFLVSFYNNEISEKSEIFDDQFSVERPDGSNFTLKIRSTKLEDSAMYFCASSEALPSGGAQETQYFGPGTRLLVL.

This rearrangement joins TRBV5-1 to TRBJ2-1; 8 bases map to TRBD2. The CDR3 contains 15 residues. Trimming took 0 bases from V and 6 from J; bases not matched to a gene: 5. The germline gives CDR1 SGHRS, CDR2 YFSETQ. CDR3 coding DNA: TGCGCCAGCAGCTTGGGAGGTCTAGCGGGCAATGAGCAGTTCTTC. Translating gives CASSLGGLAGNEQFF.

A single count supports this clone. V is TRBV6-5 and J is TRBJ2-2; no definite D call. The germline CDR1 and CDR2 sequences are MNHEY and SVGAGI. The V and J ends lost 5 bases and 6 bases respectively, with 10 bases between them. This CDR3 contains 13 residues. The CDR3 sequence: CASSPRSAGELFF. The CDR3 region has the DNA TGTGCCAGCAGTCCGCGGTCGGCCGGGGAGCTGTTTTTT.

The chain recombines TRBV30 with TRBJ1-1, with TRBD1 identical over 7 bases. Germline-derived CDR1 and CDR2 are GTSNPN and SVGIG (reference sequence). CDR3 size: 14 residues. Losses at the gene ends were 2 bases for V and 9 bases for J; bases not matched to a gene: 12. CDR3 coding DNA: TGTGCCTGGAGTTTTAGGGACAGAAATAAAAAAGCTTTCTTT. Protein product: CAWSFRDRNKKAFF.

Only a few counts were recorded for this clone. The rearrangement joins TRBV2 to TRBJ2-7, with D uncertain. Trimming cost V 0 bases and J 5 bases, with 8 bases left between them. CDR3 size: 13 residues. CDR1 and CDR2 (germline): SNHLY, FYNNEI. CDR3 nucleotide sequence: TGTGCCAGCAGTGAAGCGGGCCCCAACGAGCAGTACTTC. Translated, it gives CASSEAGPNEQYF. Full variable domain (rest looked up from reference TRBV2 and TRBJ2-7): EPEVTQTPSHQVTQMGQEVILRCVPISNHLYFYWYRQILGQKVEFLVSFYNNEISEKSEIFDDQFSVERPDGSNFTLKIRSTKLEDSAMYFCASSEAGPNEQYFGPGTRLTVT.

The CDR3 DNA is TGCGCCAGCAGCCAGACAGGGGCAGAGACCCAGTACTTC. It is translated as CASSQTGAETQYF. The V and J genes are TRBV5-1 and TRBJ2-5; 8 positions match TRBD1. The germline CDR1 and CDR2 sequences are SGHRS and YFSETQ. The CDR3 loop spans 13 amino acids. Trimming removed 4 bases from V and 4 bases from J; junction bases left unmatched: 3.